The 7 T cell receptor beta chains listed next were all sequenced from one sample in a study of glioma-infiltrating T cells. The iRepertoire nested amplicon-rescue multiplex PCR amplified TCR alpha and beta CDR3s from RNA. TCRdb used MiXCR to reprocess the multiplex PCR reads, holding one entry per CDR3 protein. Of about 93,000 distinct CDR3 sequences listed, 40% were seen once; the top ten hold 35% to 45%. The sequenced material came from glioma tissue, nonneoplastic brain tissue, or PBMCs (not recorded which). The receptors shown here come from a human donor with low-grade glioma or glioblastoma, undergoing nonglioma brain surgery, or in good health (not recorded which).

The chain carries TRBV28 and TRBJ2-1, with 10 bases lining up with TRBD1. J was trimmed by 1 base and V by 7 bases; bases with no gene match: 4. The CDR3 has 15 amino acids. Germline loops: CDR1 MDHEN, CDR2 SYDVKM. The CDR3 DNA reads TGTGCCAGCACAGGACAGGGGGGTTCCTACAATGAGCAGTTCTTC. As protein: CASTGQGGSYNEQFF.

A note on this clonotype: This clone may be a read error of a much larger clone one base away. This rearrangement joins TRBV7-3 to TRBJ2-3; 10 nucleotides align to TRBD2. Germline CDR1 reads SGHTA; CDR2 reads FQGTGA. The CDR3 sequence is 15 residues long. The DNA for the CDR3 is TGTGCCAGCGGCTTAACTAGCGGGGAGACAGATACGCAGTATTTT. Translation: CASGLTSGETDTQYF.

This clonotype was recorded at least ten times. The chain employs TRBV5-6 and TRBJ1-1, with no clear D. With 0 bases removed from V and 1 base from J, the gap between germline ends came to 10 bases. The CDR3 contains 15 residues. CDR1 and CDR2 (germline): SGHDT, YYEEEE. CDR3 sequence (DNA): TGTGCCAGCAGCTTGGAGTCACGTAAGAACACTGAAGCTTTCTTT. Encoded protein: CASSLESRKNTEAFF. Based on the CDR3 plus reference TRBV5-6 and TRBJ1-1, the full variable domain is DAGVTQSPTHLIKTRGQQVTLRCSPKSGHDTVSWYQQALGQGPQFIFQYYEEEERQRGNFPDRFSGHQFPNYSSELNVNALLLGDSALYLCASSLESRKNTEAFFGQGTRLTVV.

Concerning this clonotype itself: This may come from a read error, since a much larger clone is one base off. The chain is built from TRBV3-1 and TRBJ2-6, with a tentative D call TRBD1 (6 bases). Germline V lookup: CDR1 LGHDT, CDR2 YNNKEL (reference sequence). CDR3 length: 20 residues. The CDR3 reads CASSQDRGQGFYSGTNVLTF. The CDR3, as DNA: TGTGCCAGCAGCCAAGATCGAGGGCAGGGGTTTTACTCTGGGACCAACGTCCTGACTTTC. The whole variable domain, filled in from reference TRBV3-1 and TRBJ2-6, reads DTAVSQTPKYLVTQMGNDKSIKCEQNLGHDTMYWYKQDSKKFLKIMFSYNNKELIINETVPNRFSPKSPDKAHLNLHINSLELGDSAVYFCASSQDRGQGFYSGTNVLTFGAGSRLTVL.

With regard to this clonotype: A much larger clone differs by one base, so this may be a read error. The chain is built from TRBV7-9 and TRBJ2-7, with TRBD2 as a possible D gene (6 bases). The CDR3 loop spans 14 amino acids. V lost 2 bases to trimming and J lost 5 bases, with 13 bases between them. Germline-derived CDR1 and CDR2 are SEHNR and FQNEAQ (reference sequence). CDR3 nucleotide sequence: TGTGCCAGCAGCTTATCGGGACCTAGCGACGAGCAGTACTTC. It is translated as CASSLSGPSDEQYF.

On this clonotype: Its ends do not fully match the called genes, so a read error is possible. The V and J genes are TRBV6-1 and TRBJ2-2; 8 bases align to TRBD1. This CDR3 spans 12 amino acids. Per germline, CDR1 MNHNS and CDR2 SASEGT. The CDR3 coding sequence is TGTGACAGCAAGGACAGGGCCGGGGAGCTGTTTTTT. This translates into CDSKDRAGELFF.

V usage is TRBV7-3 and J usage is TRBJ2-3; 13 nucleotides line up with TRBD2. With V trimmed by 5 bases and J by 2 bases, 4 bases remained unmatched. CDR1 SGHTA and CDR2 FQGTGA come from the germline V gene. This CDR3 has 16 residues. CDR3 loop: CASSPTSGRTTDTQYF. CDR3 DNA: TGTGCCAGCAGCCCGACTAGCGGGAGGACCACAGATACGCAGTATTTT.